Here is one TCR beta chain with its context. These data originate in a study of blood T cell repertoires in COVID-19. As for the study in general: Samples taken during acute and convalescent COVID-19 were collected in the United States, Italy and Spain. T cells, B-cell-depleted T cells, or PBMCs provided the cDNA or gDNA that served as material.

Original processing methods: The authors estimated nucleated cell counts from reference gene primer amplification. Clones were sequenced by immunoSEQ multiplex PCR, and TCRdb holds only the in-frame ones, with some missing. V and J calls and clone size come straight from that table; D and trimming were deduced from the DNA. The table includes around 58,000 clones, about 91% detected once. The J segment lost 5 bases and the V segment lost 6 bases, leaving 7 bases of the junction unmatched. This CDR3 is built from 15 residues. Germline CDR1 and CDR2: MDHEN and SYDVKM. This TCR was recovered from an older woman with active or convalescent COVID-19. This rearrangement joins TRBV28 to TRBJ2-2; TRBD1 matches at 9 bases. Sequenced material: peripheral blood. CDR3 protein: CASSGQGRGTGELFF. CDR3 DNA sequence: TGTGCCAGCAGCGGACAGGGGAGAGGAACCGGGGAGCTGTTTTTT.